The clone carrying this T cell receptor (beta chain) has at least ten counts. V lost 5 bases to trimming and J lost 0 bases, with 13 bases between them. The CDR3 is 15 amino acids. Germline V gives CDR1 KGHDR, CDR2 SFDVKD. This entry belongs to a study of T-cell reconstitution after alpha-beta-depleted transplantation in children. Using unique molecular identifiers, the investigators prepared the TCRbeta library. Each CDR3 protein is one row after TCRdb ran MiXCR on the PCR reads. The sample includes around 270,000 distinct CDR3 sequences, 10% of them seen just once. Material: PBMCs, obtained before TCRalphabeta/CD19-depleted stem cell transplant. The receptor comes from a boy under two years old with acute myeloid leukemia, due to receive a stem cell transplant. The V and J genes are TRBV24-1 and TRBJ2-7; TRBD1 is a possible D gene (6 bases). The CDR3 DNA follows: TGTGCCACCAGTGTGGGTGCGACAGGCTCCTACGAGCAGTACTTC. Encoded protein: CATSVGATGSYEQYF.